These 20 T cell receptor beta chains were sequenced from one sample in a study of blood T cells in healthy people across ages. For the second PCR, which ran for roughly 7 to 11 cycles, a sample-barcoded 5' primer and a J-beta primer mix were used. TCRdb redid the calling of the 5' RACE reads with MiXCR, one entry per CDR3 protein. The sample includes approximately 800,000 distinct CDR3 sequences, 25% of them seen just once. The same sample was also used in a study of T cells of mothers and their children.

Sequenced sample: blood. These receptors came from a boy aged 5-17 years in good health.

This clonotype was seen a few times. The chain has TRBV3-1 and TRBJ1-6, with a possible D match to TRBD1 (6 bases). Germline V gene lookup returns CDR1 LGHDT and CDR2 YNNKEL (reference sequence). V lost 1 base to trimming and J lost 5 bases, with 12 bases between them. CDR3 length: 16 amino acids. Written as DNA, the CDR3 is TGTGCCAGCAGCCAAGGGTTCGGACAGAATAATTCACCCCTCCACTTT. Its protein product is CASSQGFGQNNSPLHF. Variable domain in full (rest from reference TRBV3-1 and TRBJ1-6): DTAVSQTPKYLVTQMGNDKSIKCEQNLGHDTMYWYKQDSKKFLKIMFSYNNKELIINETVPNRFSPKSPDKAHLNLHINSLELGDSAVYFCASSQGFGQNNSPLHFGNGTRLTVT.

This sequence joins TRBV2 and TRBJ1-5; D remains ambiguous. In germline, CDR1 is SNHLY, CDR2 FYNNEI. The CDR3 consists of 14 residues. V lost 1 base, J lost 1 base, and 5 bases lay in between. As DNA, the CDR3 is TGTGCCAGCAGTGAAGGACGGAGCAATCAGCCCCAGCATTTT. It is translated as CASSEGRSNQPQHF.

This rearrangement joins TRBV20-1 to TRBJ2-7; D gene unclear. V gave up 6 bases and J gave up 0 bases, with 15 bases separating them. The germline V gene encodes CDR1 DFQATT and CDR2 SNEGSKA (reference sequence). This CDR3 spans 14 amino acids. The CDR3 is CSASPGQFSYEQYF. In DNA form, the CDR3 reads TGCAGTGCAAGCCCGGGTCAGTTCTCCTACGAGCAGTACTTC.

The chain uses TRBV11-2 and TRBJ2-2; 7 nucleotides agree with TRBD1. Trimming removed 5 bases from V and 2 bases from J; junction bases left unmatched: 8. CDR3 length: 16 amino acids. The germline V gene has CDR1 SGHAT and CDR2 FQNNGV. The chain's CDR3 is CASSPIGQENTGELFF. The CDR3 region has the DNA TGTGCCAGCAGCCCTATAGGACAGGAAAACACCGGGGAGCTGTTTTTT.

The chain is built from TRBV5-6 and TRBJ1-2; D is possibly TRBD1 (6 bases). Germline CDR1 is SGHDT and CDR2 is YYEEEE. CDR3 length: 15 residues. Trimming pared 4 bases from V and 0 bases from J, leaving 13 bases between. The CDR3 loop is CASSRIQGPNYGYTF. The CDR3 nucleotides are TGTGCCAGCAGCCGAATACAGGGACCTAACTATGGCTACACCTTC.

The table lists this clonotype with a count of one. CDR3 protein: CASKTPNQETQYF. In DNA, the CDR3 is TGCGCCAGCAAGACGCCAAACCAAGAGACCCAGTACTTC. The chain combines TRBV5-1 with TRBJ2-5, with D hard to call. The CDR3 length is 13 residues. Germline loops: CDR1 SGHRS, CDR2 YFSETQ. The germline V and J ends were trimmed by 6 bases and 0 bases, with 9 bases remaining between them. Variable domain in full (rest from reference TRBV5-1 and TRBJ2-5): KAGVTQTPRYLIKTRGQQVTLSCSPISGHRSVSWYQQTPGQGLQFLFEYFSETQRNKGNFPGRFSGRQFSNSRSEMNVSTLELGDSALYLCASKTPNQETQYFGPGTRLLVL.

This clonotype was picked up a small number of times. CDR3 amino acids: CASSGDGYTF. The DNA for the CDR3 is TGTGCCAGCAGTGGGGATGGCTACACCTTC. J is TRBJ1-2 and V is TRBV25-1; D unresolved. Germline V gives CDR1 MGHDK, CDR2 SYGVNS. The ends were cut back, 4 bases at V and 6 bases at J, with 3 bases in the middle. The CDR3 sequence is 10 residues long.

The chain is built from TRBV4-3 and TRBJ2-7, with 7 bases fitting TRBD1. The CDR3 runs 16 residues. Germline V CDR1 and CDR2: LGHNA, YSLEER. With 0 bases clipped from V and 1 base from J, the junction kept 6 bases outside the gene matches. The CDR3 DNA reads TGCGCCAGCAGCCAAGATCGCACAGGGGTATCCTACGAGCAGTACTTC. This gives the protein CASSQDRTGVSYEQYF.

Only a few counts were recorded for this clonotype. The J gene is TRBJ2-5, the V gene TRBV9, with D perhaps matching TRBD2 (6 bases). Germline V CDR1 and CDR2: SGDLS, YYNGEE. The CDR3 spans 15 residues. The V and J ends lost 0 bases and 0 bases respectively, with 9 bases between them. CDR3 sequence (DNA): TGTGCCAGCAGCGTAGAGGAGGGAGACCAAGAGACCCAGTACTTC. This sequence encodes CASSVEEGDQETQYF.

The chain uses TRBV20-1 and TRBJ2-5, with D possibly matching TRBD2 (5 bases). With 5 bases removed from V and 5 bases from J, the gap between germline ends came to 15 bases. This CDR3 has 13 residues. The V gene's germline CDR1 is DFQATT and CDR2 SNEGSKA (reference sequence). The CDR3 DNA sequence: TGCAGTGCTGGATTAGACGGCGGGGAGACCCAGTACTTC. Amino acids: CSAGLDGGETQYF.

The rearrangement uses TRBV24-1 and TRBJ1-1; the D is unclear. CDR1 is KGHDR and CDR2 is SFDVKD in the germline V gene. V was shortened by 4 bases and J by 2 bases, with 4 bases between the two germline ends. The CDR3 consists of 12 residues. This CDR3 is CATSDQNTEAFF. CDR3 coding DNA: TGTGCCACCAGTGACCAAAACACTGAAGCTTTCTTT.

The chain links TRBV7-3 to TRBJ1-2, with D perhaps matching TRBD1 (5 bases). V lost 5 bases to trimming and J lost 2 bases, with 15 bases between them. Per germline, CDR1 SGHTA and CDR2 FQGTGA. This CDR3 region has 15 residues. CDR3 sequence reads: CASSPSGGANYGYTF. CDR3 sequence (DNA): TGTGCCAGCAGCCCAAGCGGAGGGGCGAACTATGGCTACACCTTC. The full variable domain, completed using reference TRBV7-3 and TRBJ1-2, is GAGVSQTPSNKVTEKGKYVELRCDPISGHTALYWYRQSLGQGPEFLIYFQGTGAADDSGLPNDRFFAVRPEGSVSTLKIQRTERGDSAVYLCASSPSGGANYGYTFGSGTRLTVV.

The V gene is TRBV27, the J gene TRBJ2-4; TRBD2 is a possible D gene (5 bases). V was shortened by 3 bases and J by 1 base, with 10 bases between the two germline ends. The CDR3 loop spans 15 amino acids. The germline gives CDR1 MNHEY, CDR2 SMNVEV (reference sequence). This CDR3 is CASSFEGLAKNIQYF. The CDR3 DNA is TGTGCCAGCAGTTTTGAGGGATTGGCCAAAAACATTCAGTACTTC.

The table lists this clonotype with a few counts. This chain joins TRBV7-8 and TRBJ1-5, with D possibly TRBD1 on 6 matching bases. V lost 1 base to trimming and J lost 2 bases, with 15 bases between them. This CDR3 has 17 amino acids. In germline, CDR1 is SGHVS, CDR2 FQNEAQ. CDR3 sequence (DNA): TGTGCCAGCAGCTTAGGGACCCACAGGGAGCGCAATCAGCCCCAGCATTTT. It encodes CASSLGTHRERNQPQHF. The full variable domain, its missing parts supplied by reference TRBV7-8 and TRBJ1-5, is GAGVSQSPRYKVAKRGQDVALRCDPISGHVSLFWYQQALGQGPEFLTYFQNEAQLDKSGLPSDRFFAERPEGSVSTLKIQRTQQEDSAVYLCASSLGTHRERNQPQHFGDGTRLSIL.

This clonotype was seen more than once but under ten times. The chain combines TRBV7-2 with TRBJ1-4, with a possible D match to TRBD1 (6 bases). V lost 3 bases, J lost 7 bases, and 12 bases lay in between. This CDR3 contains 14 residues. Germline CDR1 SGHTA, CDR2 FQGNSA. DNA of the CDR3: TGTGCCAGCAGCTTCACAGGGTTCGGTGAAAAACTGTTTTTT. Protein product: CASSFTGFGEKLFF.

In regard to this clonotype: The CDR3 does not end in the conserved phenylalanine or tryptophan, so this is likely a read error. V and J are TRBV7-8 and TRBJ2-3; a weak D match, TRBD1 (5 bases). The V end was cut by 2 bases, the J end by 2 bases, with 17 bases between. The CDR3 has 17 residues. Germline lookup yields CDR1 SGHVS and CDR2 FQNEAQ. CDR3 amino acids: CASSLWLSDTNTDTQYL. The CDR3 nucleotides are TGTGCCAGCAGCTTATGGCTTTCGGACACCAACACAGATACGCAGTATCTT.

The rearrangement links TRBV24-1 to TRBJ2-3; no definite D call. V shed 2 bases and J shed 7 bases, with 3 bases lying between them. The CDR3 contains 11 residues. Germline CDR1 KGHDR, CDR2 SFDVKD. CDR3 nucleotides: TGTGCCACCAGTGATTGGAATACGCAGTATTTT. Translating it yields CATSDWNTQYF.

V usage is TRBV6-5 and J usage is TRBJ1-1; D gene unclear. The V and J ends lost 3 bases and 1 base respectively, with 15 bases between them. The CDR3 has 16 residues. Germline CDR1 and CDR2: MNHEY and SVGAGI. The CDR3 DNA follows: TGTGCCAGCAGTTATTTCTCTGGCAGGAGGAACACTGAAGCTTTCTTT. The encoded protein is CASSYFSGRRNTEAFF.

This clonotype was seen a handful of times. One end of the junction fails to match germline, which may point to a read error. The V gene is TRBV20-1, the J gene TRBJ2-1; 7 bases fit TRBD2. The DNA end lines up better with TRBJ2-5; the J call may be wrong. The CDR3 runs 12 residues. Germline CDR1 reads DFQATT; CDR2 reads SNEGSKA (reference sequence). The CDR3 bases are TGCAGTGCTGGAGATTGGGAGCGGGACCAGTACTTC. Its protein is CSAGDWERDQYF.

The rearrangement uses TRBV9 and TRBJ2-7; 8 bases agree with TRBD2. J gave up 2 bases and V 0 bases, and 7 bases lay outside the gene matches. In germline, CDR1 is SGDLS, CDR2 YYNGEE. The CDR3 extends over 16 amino acids. CDR3 DNA sequence: TGTGCCAGCAGCGTAGCTTCCGGGGGGGCCGCCTACGAGCAGTACTTC. It yields the protein CASSVASGGAAYEQYF.